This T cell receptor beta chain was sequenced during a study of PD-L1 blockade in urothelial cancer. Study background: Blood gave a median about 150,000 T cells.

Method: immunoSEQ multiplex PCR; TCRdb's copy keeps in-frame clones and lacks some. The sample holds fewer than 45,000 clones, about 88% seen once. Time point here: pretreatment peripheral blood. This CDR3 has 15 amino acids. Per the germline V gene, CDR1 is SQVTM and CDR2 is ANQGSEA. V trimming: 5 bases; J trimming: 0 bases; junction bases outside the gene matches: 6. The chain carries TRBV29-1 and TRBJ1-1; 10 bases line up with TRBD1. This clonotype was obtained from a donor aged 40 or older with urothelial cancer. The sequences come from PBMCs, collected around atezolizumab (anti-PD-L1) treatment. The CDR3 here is CSVFGQGGLNTEAFF. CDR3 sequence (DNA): TGCAGCGTTTTCGGACAGGGGGGCCTGAACACTGAAGCTTTCTTT.